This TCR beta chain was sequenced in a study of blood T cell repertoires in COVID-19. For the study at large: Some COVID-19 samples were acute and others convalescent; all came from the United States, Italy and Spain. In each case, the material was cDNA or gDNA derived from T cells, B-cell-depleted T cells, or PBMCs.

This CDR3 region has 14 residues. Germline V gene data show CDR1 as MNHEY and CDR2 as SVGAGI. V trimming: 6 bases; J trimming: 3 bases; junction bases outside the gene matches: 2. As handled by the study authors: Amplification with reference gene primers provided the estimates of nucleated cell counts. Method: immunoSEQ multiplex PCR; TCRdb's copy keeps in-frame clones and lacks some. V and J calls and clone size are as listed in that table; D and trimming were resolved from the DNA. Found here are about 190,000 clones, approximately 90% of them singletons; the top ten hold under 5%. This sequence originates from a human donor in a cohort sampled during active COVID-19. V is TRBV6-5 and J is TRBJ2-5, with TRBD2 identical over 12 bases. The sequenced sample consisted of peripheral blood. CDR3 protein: CASRRLAGEETQYF. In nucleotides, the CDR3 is TGTGCCAGCAGGAGACTAGCGGGAGAAGAGACCCAGTACTTC.